The source of this TCR beta chain is a study of T cell changes during pregnancy in multiple sclerosis. Assay: immunoSEQ multiplex PCR; the TCRdb copy retains only in-frame clones and omits some. The repertoire holds 40,000 to 50,000 clones, roughly 92% seen once, with approximately 0.41% in the top ten. The CDR3 loop spans 17 amino acids. CDR1 is SGHRS, CDR2 YFSETQ, per germline. V lost 0 bases to trimming and J lost 5 bases; unmatched junction nucleotides: 10. The source of this sequence is a female donor in good health, enrolled as a control in a pregnancy study. Sample: CD4+ T cells from peripheral blood mononuclear cells, taken in the second trimester of pregnancy. This chain joins TRBV5-1 and TRBJ2-5, with 10 positions matching TRBD2. The CDR3: CASSLGSQRGGMETQYF. The CDR3 bases are TGCGCCAGCAGCTTGGGCTCTCAGCGGGGGGGCATGGAGACCCAGTACTTC.